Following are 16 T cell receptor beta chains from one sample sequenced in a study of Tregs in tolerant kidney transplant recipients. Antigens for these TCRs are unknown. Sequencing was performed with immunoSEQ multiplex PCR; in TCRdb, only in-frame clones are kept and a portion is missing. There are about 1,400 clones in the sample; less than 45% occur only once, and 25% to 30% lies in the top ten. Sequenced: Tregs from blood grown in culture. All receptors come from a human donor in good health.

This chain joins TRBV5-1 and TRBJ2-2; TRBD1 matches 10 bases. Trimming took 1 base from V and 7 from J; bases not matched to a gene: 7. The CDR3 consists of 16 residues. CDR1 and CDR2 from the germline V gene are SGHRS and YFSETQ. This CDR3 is CASSLWGQGSGGELFF. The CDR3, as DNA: TGCGCCAGCAGCTTGTGGGGACAGGGGTCTGGCGGGGAGCTGTTTTTT.

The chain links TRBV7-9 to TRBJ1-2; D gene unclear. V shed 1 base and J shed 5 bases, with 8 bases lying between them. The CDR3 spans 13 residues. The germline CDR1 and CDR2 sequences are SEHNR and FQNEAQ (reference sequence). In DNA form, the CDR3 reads TGTGCCAGCAGCTTAGAGCTTAGTTATGGCTACACCTTC. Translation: CASSLELSYGYTF.

This CDR3 reads CASSPRTRTLGGYTF. Written as DNA, the CDR3 is TGTGCCAGCAGTCCTCGGACGAGAACTCTGGGGGGCTACACCTTC. The rearrangement joins TRBV11-3 to TRBJ1-2; the D is unclear. The CDR3 covers 15 residues. The germline V gene has CDR1 SGHNT and CDR2 YENEEA. Trimming took 6 bases from V and 8 from J, leaving 22 bases between them.

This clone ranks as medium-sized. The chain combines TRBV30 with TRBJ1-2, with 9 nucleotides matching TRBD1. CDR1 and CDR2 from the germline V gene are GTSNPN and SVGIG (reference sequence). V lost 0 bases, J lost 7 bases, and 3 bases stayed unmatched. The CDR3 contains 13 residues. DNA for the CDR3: TGTGCCTGGAGTGTAAGGGACAGGGCTGGCTACACCTTC. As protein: CAWSVRDRAGYTF. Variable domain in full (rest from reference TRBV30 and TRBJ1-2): SQTIHQWPATLVQPVGSPLSLECTVEGTSNPNLYWYRQAAGRGLQLLFYSVGIGQISSEVPQNLSASRPQDRQFILSSKKLLLSDSGFYLCAWSVRDRAGYTFGSGTRLTVV.

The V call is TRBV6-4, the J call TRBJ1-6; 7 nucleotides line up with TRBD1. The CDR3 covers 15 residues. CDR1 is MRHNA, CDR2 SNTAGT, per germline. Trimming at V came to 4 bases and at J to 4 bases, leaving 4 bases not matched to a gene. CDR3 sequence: CASSVRQGYNSPLHF. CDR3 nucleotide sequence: TGTGCCAGCAGTGTTCGACAGGGTTATAATTCACCCCTCCACTTT.

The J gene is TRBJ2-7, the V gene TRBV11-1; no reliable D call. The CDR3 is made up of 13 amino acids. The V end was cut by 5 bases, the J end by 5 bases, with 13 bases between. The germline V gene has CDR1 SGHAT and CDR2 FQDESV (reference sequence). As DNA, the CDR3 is TGTGCCAGCAGCCTACGTCGAGCTCACGAGCAGTACTTC. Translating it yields CASSLRRAHEQYF.

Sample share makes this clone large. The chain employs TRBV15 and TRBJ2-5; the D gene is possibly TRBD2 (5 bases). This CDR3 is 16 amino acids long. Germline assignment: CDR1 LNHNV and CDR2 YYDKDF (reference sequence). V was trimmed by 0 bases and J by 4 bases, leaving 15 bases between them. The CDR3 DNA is TGTGCCACCAGCAGAGATGCCCCCCCTCGGGGAGAGACCCAGTACTTC. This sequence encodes CATSRDAPPRGETQYF.

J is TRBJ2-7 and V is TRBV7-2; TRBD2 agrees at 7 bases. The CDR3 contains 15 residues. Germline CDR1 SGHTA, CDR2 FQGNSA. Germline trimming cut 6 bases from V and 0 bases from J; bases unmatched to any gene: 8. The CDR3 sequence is CASSRAGLSSYEQYF. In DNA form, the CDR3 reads TGTGCCAGCAGTAGAGCGGGGTTGAGCTCCTACGAGCAGTACTTC.

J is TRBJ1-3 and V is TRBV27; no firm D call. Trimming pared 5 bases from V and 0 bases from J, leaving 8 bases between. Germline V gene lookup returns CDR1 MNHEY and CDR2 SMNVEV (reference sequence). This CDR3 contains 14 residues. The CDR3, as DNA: TGTGCCAGCAGTAGGGCCCACTCTGGAAACACCATATATTTT. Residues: CASSRAHSGNTIYF.

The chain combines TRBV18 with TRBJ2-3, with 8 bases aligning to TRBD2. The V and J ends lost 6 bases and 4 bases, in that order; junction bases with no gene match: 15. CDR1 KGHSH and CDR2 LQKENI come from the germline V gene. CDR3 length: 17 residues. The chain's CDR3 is CASSPGLPLRGADTQYF. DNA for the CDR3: TGTGCCAGCTCCCCGGGACTACCTCTGCGGGGGGCAGATACGCAGTATTTT.

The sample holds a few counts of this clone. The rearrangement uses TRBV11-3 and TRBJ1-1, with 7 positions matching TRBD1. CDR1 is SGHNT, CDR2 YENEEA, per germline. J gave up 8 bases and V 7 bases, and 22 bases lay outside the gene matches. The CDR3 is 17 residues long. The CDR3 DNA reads TGTGCCAGCACCGTCCGAATTATGACAGGGTTTTCAAAGGAAGCTTTCTTT. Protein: CASTVRIMTGFSKEAFF.

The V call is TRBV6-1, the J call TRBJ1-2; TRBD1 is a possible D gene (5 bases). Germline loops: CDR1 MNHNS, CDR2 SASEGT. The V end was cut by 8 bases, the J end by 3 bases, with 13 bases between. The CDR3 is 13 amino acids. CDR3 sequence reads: CASHRGPDYGYTF. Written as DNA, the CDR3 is TGTGCCAGCCATAGGGGCCCTGACTATGGCTACACCTTC.

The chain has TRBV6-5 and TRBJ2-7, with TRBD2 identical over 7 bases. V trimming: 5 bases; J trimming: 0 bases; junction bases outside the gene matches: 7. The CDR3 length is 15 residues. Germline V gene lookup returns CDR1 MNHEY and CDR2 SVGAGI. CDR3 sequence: CASSRAGLSSYEQYF. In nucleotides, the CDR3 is TGTGCCAGCAGTAGAGCGGGGTTGAGCTCCTACGAGCAGTACTTC.

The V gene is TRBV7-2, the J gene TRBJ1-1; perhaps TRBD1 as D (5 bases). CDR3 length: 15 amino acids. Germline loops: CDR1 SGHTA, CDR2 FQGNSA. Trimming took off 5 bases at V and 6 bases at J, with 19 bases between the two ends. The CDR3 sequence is CASSTRAGTSSEAFF. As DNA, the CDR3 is TGTGCCAGCAGCACTCGAGCCGGGACGTCTTCTGAAGCTTTCTTT.

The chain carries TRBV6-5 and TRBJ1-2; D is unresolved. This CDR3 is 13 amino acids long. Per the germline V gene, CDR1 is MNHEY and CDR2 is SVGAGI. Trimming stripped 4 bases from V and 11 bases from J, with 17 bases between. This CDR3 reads CASSFGYTAGYTF. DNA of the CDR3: TGTGCCAGCAGTTTCGGTTACACGGCTGGGTACACCTTC.

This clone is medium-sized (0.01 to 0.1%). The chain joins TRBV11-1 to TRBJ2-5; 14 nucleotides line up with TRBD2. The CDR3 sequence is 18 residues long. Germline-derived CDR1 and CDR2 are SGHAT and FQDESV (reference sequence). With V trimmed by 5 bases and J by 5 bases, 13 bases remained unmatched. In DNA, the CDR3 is TGTGCCAGCAGCCCGGGGACTAGCGGGAGATTAAAGACGGAGACCCAGTACTTC. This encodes CASSPGTSGRLKTETQYF.